These 31 T cell receptor beta chains originate from one sample sequenced in a study of blood T cell repertoires in COVID-19. TCRdb's copy holds only in-frame clones and misses some; the assay was immunoSEQ multiplex PCR. Of hundreds of thousands of clones listed, about nine tenths were seen once; the top ten hold about 1.5%. What was sequenced was peripheral blood. These TCRs come from a woman under 40 with active or convalescent COVID-19.

V is TRBV10-3 and J is TRBJ2-3, with D possibly matching TRBD1 (6 bases). The CDR3 has 16 residues. CDR1 is ENHRY and CDR2 is SYGVKD in the germline V gene. Trimming took 0 bases from V and 5 from J, leaving 15 bases between them. The CDR3 DNA sequence: TGTGCCATCAGTGAGTCGCCTATGGGGGCTCGAGATACGCAGTATTTT. It translates to CAISESPMGARDTQYF.

The rearrangement joins TRBV7-8 to TRBJ1-5, with 8 bases lining up with TRBD1. CDR1 and CDR2 (germline): SGHVS, FQNEAQ. The CDR3 extends over 15 amino acids. Losses at the gene ends were 5 bases for V and 3 bases for J; bases not matched to a gene: 6. The DNA of the CDR3 is TGTGCCAGCAGCCCTCAGGGGGCGGTCAATCAGCCCCAGCATTTT. Its protein is CASSPQGAVNQPQHF.

The chain couples TRBV7-8 to TRBJ1-1; D possibly corresponds to TRBD1 (6 bases). The V and J ends lost 5 bases and 0 bases respectively, with 13 bases between them. This CDR3 contains 15 residues. CDR1 and CDR2 from the germline V gene are SGHVS and FQNEAQ. The CDR3 DNA reads as TGTGCCAGCAGCGGCATGGGGGCATTGAACACTGAAGCTTTCTTT. It yields the protein CASSGMGALNTEAFF.

This clone was observed a few times. V and J are TRBV18 and TRBJ1-1; TRBD1 might be the D (6 bases). V dropped 3 bases and J dropped 6 bases, with 14 bases sitting between them. Germline lookup yields CDR1 KGHSH and CDR2 LQKENI. This CDR3 comprises 14 residues. The CDR3 is CASSPRTESAEAFF. The CDR3 bases are TGTGCCAGCTCACCGCGGACAGAAAGCGCTGAAGCTTTCTTT.

This clone was seen a single time. The rearrangement joins TRBV19 to TRBJ2-3, with D unresolved. CDR1 is LNHDA, CDR2 SQIVND, per germline (reference sequence). Between the trimmed V and J ends, which lost 3 bases and 7 bases, there was a span of 17 bases. This CDR3 spans 15 amino acids. The CDR3 loop reads CASSIRGMVGYTQYF. As DNA, the CDR3 is TGTGCCAGTAGTATCCGAGGTATGGTCGGTTATACGCAGTATTTT.

The chain is built from TRBV7-9 and TRBJ2-3, with D perhaps TRBD1 (5 bases). Trimming took 5 bases from V and 4 from J, leaving 22 bases between them. The CDR3 is 17 residues long. CDR1 is SEHNR, CDR2 FQNEAQ, per germline (reference sequence). The CDR3 nucleotides are TGTGCCAGCAGCCTCGTTCCGCACAGGCACCCTGCAGATACGCAGTATTTT. Protein sequence: CASSLVPHRHPADTQYF.

This chain uses TRBV27 with TRBJ2-3; 9 bases match TRBD2. The junction had 17 bases not matched to a gene; V was cut back by 1 base and J by 9 bases. The germline CDR1 and CDR2 sequences are MNHEY and SMNVEV (reference sequence). The CDR3 length is 18 residues. CDR3 sequence reads: CASSLFAGGDLPQITQYF. DNA of the CDR3: TGTGCCAGCAGTTTATTCGCGGGAGGGGACCTCCCACAGATAACGCAGTATTTT.

The V gene is TRBV5-1, the J gene TRBJ1-1, with D perhaps TRBD1 (6 bases). V lost 0 bases, J lost 1 base, and 16 bases lay in between. The CDR3 covers 17 residues. Per the germline V gene, CDR1 is SGHRS and CDR2 is YFSETQ. The CDR3 bases are TGCGCCAGCAGCTTGGAGTCAGGGGTTATTGGGAACACTGAAGCTTTCTTT. Translation: CASSLESGVIGNTEAFF.

CDR3: CASSTENFRANTGELFF. CDR3 nucleotide sequence: TGTGCCAGCAGCACCGAGAATTTCCGGGCGAACACCGGGGAGCTGTTTTTT. The chain combines TRBV5-4 with TRBJ2-2; D is unresolved. V was shortened by 4 bases and J by 0 bases, with 16 bases between the two germline ends. The CDR3 covers 17 residues. Germline CDR1 is SGHNT and CDR2 is YYREEE (reference sequence).

The chain has TRBV5-6 and TRBJ2-7; 10 bases agree with TRBD2. J was trimmed by 4 bases and V by 3 bases; bases with no gene match: 7. CDR1 and CDR2 from the germline V gene are SGHDT and YYEEEE. The CDR3 consists of 15 residues. CDR3 bases: TGTGCCAGCAGCTACTCTAGCGGGGGTGTGTACGAGCAGTACTTC. The encoded protein is CASSYSSGGVYEQYF.

There are a few counts of this clone. The V call is TRBV19, the J call TRBJ2-1, with D possibly matching TRBD2 (6 bases). Germline assignment: CDR1 LNHDA and CDR2 SQIVND (reference sequence). The CDR3 has 16 amino acids. The V end was cut by 4 bases, the J end by 0 bases, with 13 bases between. The CDR3 DNA reads as TGTGCCAGTAGTACAACCCTACTAGCCTCCTACAATGAGCAGTTCTTC. Translating it yields CASSTTLLASYNEQFF.

The CDR3 sequence is CASSEALYREVTGELFF. As DNA, the CDR3 is TGTGCCAGCAGTGAAGCGCTATATCGGGAGGTCACCGGGGAGCTGTTTTTT. The chain is built from TRBV6-1 and TRBJ2-2; TRBD2 matches 7 bases. The V segment lost 0 bases and the J segment 4 bases; nucleotides outside the gene matches: 8. This CDR3 region has 17 residues. The germline CDR1 and CDR2 sequences are MNHNS and SASEGT.

The gene calls are TRBV6-5 and TRBJ2-7, with 7 nucleotides matching TRBD2. This CDR3 contains 15 residues. The V segment lost 2 bases and the J segment 1 base; nucleotides outside the gene matches: 5. CDR1 and CDR2 (germline): MNHEY, SVGAGI. The CDR3: CASSYDAGESYEQYF. DNA of the CDR3: TGTGCCAGCAGTTACGATGCGGGAGAGTCCTACGAGCAGTACTTC.

This clone has a handful of counts. V gene TRBV18 combines with J gene TRBJ2-7, with a weak D call TRBD2 (5 bases). From germline, CDR1 is KGHSH and CDR2 LQKENI. CDR3 length: 15 amino acids. Trimming shortened V by 1 base and J by 7 bases, and 17 bases separated the two germline ends. The CDR3 DNA follows: TGTGCCAGCTCACCACAGGGCGGTATCTCGGGGGAGCAGTACTTC. Its translation is CASSPQGGISGEQYF.

The chain is built from TRBV4-1 and TRBJ1-1; 7 nucleotides match TRBD1. Germline V gene lookup returns CDR1 MGHRA and CDR2 YSYEKL. After removal of 4 bases from V and 3 bases from J, the junction contained 11 bases not matched to a gene. This CDR3 has 16 residues. In DNA, the CDR3 is TGCGCCAGCAGCCTTAGGGACAGCTGGCAGGACACTGAAGCTTTCTTT. Protein sequence: CASSLRDSWQDTEAFF.

The V call is TRBV6-5, the J call TRBJ1-3; D unresolved. Per germline, CDR1 MNHEY and CDR2 SVGAGI. The CDR3 length is 13 residues. V lost 8 bases and J 0 bases, leaving 8 bases between the germline ends. CDR3 DNA: TGTGCCAGCTCACGGGTCTCTGGAAACACCATATATTTT. Amino acid sequence: CASSRVSGNTIYF.

There are a few counts of this clone. The chain links TRBV11-2 to TRBJ2-2; D is perhaps TRBD1 (7 bases). The V end lost 6 bases, the J end lost 0 bases, and 17 bases lay between the germline ends. Germline V gene lookup returns CDR1 SGHAT and CDR2 FQNNGV. This CDR3 region has 17 residues. The chain's CDR3 is CASRSGGWEPNTGELFF. The CDR3 nucleotides read TGTGCCAGCAGATCAGGGGGGTGGGAGCCGAACACCGGGGAGCTGTTTTTT.

The V call is TRBV5-1, the J call TRBJ2-5; 9 nucleotides line up with TRBD1. V shed 4 bases, J shed 4 bases, and the junction held 14 bases outside the gene matches. CDR1 is SGHRS and CDR2 is YFSETQ in the germline V gene. The CDR3 totals 17 residues. The CDR3: CASSPRRDRVSAETQYF. CDR3 bases: TGCGCCAGCAGCCCACGCCGGGACAGGGTTTCGGCAGAGACCCAGTACTTC.

The chain links TRBV6-6 to TRBJ2-7, with 9 bases aligning to TRBD1. J was trimmed by 4 bases and V by 7 bases; bases with no gene match: 5. The germline V gene has CDR1 MNHNY and CDR2 SVGAGI (reference sequence). The CDR3 totals 13 residues. The CDR3 loop is CASKTGGGYEQYF. The CDR3 nucleotides read TGTGCCAGCAAAACAGGGGGCGGTTACGAGCAGTACTTC.

The count of this clone is one. This chain connects TRBV5-8 to TRBJ2-5; 7 bases fit TRBD1. V shed 0 bases and J 4 bases; nucleotides not matched to a gene: 3. CDR3 length: 14 amino acids. CDR1 is SGHTS, CDR2 YDEGEE, per germline. The CDR3 sequence: CASSLARGRETQYF. CDR3 DNA sequence: TGTGCCAGCAGCTTGGCCAGGGGGAGAGAGACCCAGTACTTC.

The V gene is TRBV19, the J gene TRBJ2-3; 10 positions match TRBD2. The V gene's germline CDR1 is LNHDA and CDR2 SQIVND (reference sequence). The junction had 4 bases not matched to a gene; V was cut back by 5 bases and J by 2 bases. This CDR3 is 15 amino acids long. The DNA of the CDR3 is TGTGCCAGTAGTGCTAGCGGGAGTCACACAGATACGCAGTATTTT. Amino acid sequence: CASSASGSHTDTQYF.

The chain carries TRBV5-4 and TRBJ2-1; D is perhaps TRBD1 (6 bases). The germline gives CDR1 SGHNT, CDR2 YYREEE (reference sequence). V dropped 1 base and J dropped 8 bases, with 16 bases sitting between them. The CDR3 totals 15 residues. The CDR3 spells CASSLIGEPGDEQFF. Here the CDR3 DNA reads TGTGCCAGCAGCTTGATTGGTGAGCCAGGGGATGAGCAGTTCTTC.

This rearrangement joins TRBV5-1 to TRBJ1-1, with D unclear. CDR1 and CDR2 (germline): SGHRS, YFSETQ. The V and J ends lost 4 bases and 0 bases respectively, with 13 bases between them. This CDR3 region has 15 residues. The CDR3: CASSLQRDMNTEAFF. The CDR3 DNA is TGCGCCAGCAGCCTCCAGAGGGATATGAACACTGAAGCTTTCTTT.

The chain combines TRBV4-1 with TRBJ1-3, with a weak D call TRBD1 (6 bases). The CDR3 has 15 residues. Germline V gives CDR1 MGHRA, CDR2 YSYEKL. V lost 4 bases and J 3 bases, leaving 13 bases between the germline ends. CDR3 in amino acids: CASSRNAGDGNTIYF. CDR3 nucleotides: TGCGCCAGCAGCCGCAATGCAGGGGATGGAAACACCATATATTTT.

This chain links TRBV11-2 with TRBJ2-7, with D maybe TRBD2 (6 bases). CDR3 size: 14 residues. The V end lost 0 bases, the J end lost 6 bases, and 12 bases lay between the germline ends. CDR1 and CDR2 (germline): SGHAT, FQNNGV. Here the CDR3 DNA reads TGTGCCAGCAGCTTAGATTTGGCTAGCGCCGAGCAGTACTTC. Protein sequence: CASSLDLASAEQYF.

The chain is built from TRBV3-1 (or the pseudogene TRBV3-2) and TRBJ1-2; 9 bases agree with TRBD1. Germline lookup yields CDR1 LGHDT and CDR2 YNNKEL (reference sequence). The CDR3 runs to 16 residues. J was trimmed by 4 bases and V by 5 bases; bases with no gene match: 11. Here the CDR3 reads CASSAQTGGSGYGYTF. The CDR3 DNA follows: TGTGCCAGCAGCGCCCAGACAGGGGGATCAGGCTATGGCTACACCTTC.

This rearrangement joins TRBV5-8 to TRBJ2-6, with D perhaps matching TRBD1 (5 bases). Germline CDR1 is SGHTS and CDR2 is YDEGEE. V shed 4 bases and J shed 4 bases, with 18 bases lying between them. CDR3 length: 17 amino acids. The CDR3 region is CASSLNSRVAGANVLTF. CDR3 bases: TGTGCCAGCAGCCTAAATTCCAGGGTTGCCGGGGCCAACGTCCTGACTTTC.

The J gene is TRBJ1-2, the V gene TRBV6-1; 8 nucleotides line up with TRBD1. The CDR3 runs to 14 residues. The ends lost 2 bases at V and 3 bases at J; junction bases unmatched: 2. Germline V lookup: CDR1 MNHNS, CDR2 SASEGT. CDR3 sequence reads: CASSEPTGDYGYTF. Here the CDR3 DNA reads TGTGCCAGCAGTGAACCGACAGGGGACTATGGCTACACCTTC.

The chain uses TRBV6-1 and TRBJ2-1, with D possibly matching TRBD1 (5 bases). Germline V CDR1 and CDR2: MNHNS, SASEGT. The CDR3 runs to 15 residues. Trimming took off 2 bases at V and 3 bases at J, with 11 bases between the two ends. This CDR3 is CASSEPPDSYNEQFF. The CDR3 bases are TGTGCCAGCAGTGAACCCCCAGACAGCTACAATGAGCAGTTCTTC.

This clone was seen only a few times. The rearrangement links TRBV5-4 to TRBJ2-1, with D possibly being TRBD2 (6 bases). Deletions cut 4 bases from V and 2 bases from J, with 7 bases between. CDR3 size: 13 residues. The germline V gene encodes CDR1 SGHNT and CDR2 YYREEE (reference sequence). CDR3 coding DNA: TGTGCCAGCAGCGGGGAGGCCTACAATGAGCAGTTCTTC. It encodes CASSGEAYNEQFF.

This chain links TRBV19 with TRBJ2-1, with 15 bases that match TRBD2. Germline CDR1 reads LNHDA; CDR2 reads SQIVND (reference sequence). With V trimmed by 3 bases and J by 8 bases, 5 bases remained unmatched. There are 16 residues in the CDR3. CDR3 nucleotides: TGTGCCAGTAGTATGGGGACTAGCGGGAGGAGGGATGAGCAGTTCTTC. Protein product: CASSMGTSGRRDEQFF.